Following are 28 T cell receptor beta chains from one sample sequenced in a study of T cells in Graves' hyperthyroidism and ophthalmopathy. Using RNA transcripts as the source, TCR beta CDR3 regions were amplified. TCR CDR3 regions were first amplified by RT-PCR with HTBI primers. TCRdb passed the multiplex PCR reads through MiXCR, listing each CDR3 protein once. The sample shows about 590,000 distinct CDR3 sequences, 15% to 17% of them seen only once. Sequencing used blood. Receptors were obtained from a woman aged 30 to 39 with Graves' hyperthyroidism.

This clonotype turned up a few times. The chain employs TRBV5-1 and TRBJ2-7, with 9 positions matching TRBD1. In germline, CDR1 is SGHRS, CDR2 YFSETQ. The ends lost 4 bases at V and 4 bases at J; junction bases unmatched: 9. The CDR3 spans 15 residues. For the CDR3, the DNA is TGCGCCAGCAGCCCCACAGGGGGCGCGCTTTACGAGCAGTACTTC. Its protein product is CASSPTGGALYEQYF.

This clonotype was picked up many times. The rearrangement joins TRBV5-1 to TRBJ2-3; D gene unclear. The CDR3 has 13 amino acids. Deletions cut 2 bases from V and 5 bases from J, with 9 bases between. Germline lookup yields CDR1 SGHRS and CDR2 YFSETQ. Written as DNA, the CDR3 is TGCGCCAGCAGCTTCCTAAACCGAGATACGCAGTATTTT. This gives the protein CASSFLNRDTQYF.

This clonotype was recorded many times. This chain links TRBV7-9 with TRBJ2-1; no definite D call. CDR3 size: 16 residues. The V gene's germline CDR1 is SEHNR and CDR2 FQNEAQ (reference sequence). The V end was cut by 0 bases, the J end by 4 bases, with 13 bases between. CDR3 loop: CASSLAVGMKYNEQFF. Written as DNA, the CDR3 is TGTGCCAGCAGCTTAGCGGTGGGAATGAAGTACAATGAGCAGTTCTTC.

The CDR3 bases are TGTGCCAGCAGCCCCCGAGCACCATCGGTTAGACAGAGAACCTACAATGAGCAGTTCTTC. Its translation is CASSPRAPSVRQRTYNEQFF. This chain joins TRBV11-2 and TRBJ2-1, with D perhaps TRBD1 (5 bases). The V gene lost 5 bases and the J gene lost 2 bases, with 28 bases spanning the gap. This CDR3 is 20 amino acids long. The germline V gene has CDR1 SGHAT and CDR2 FQNNGV.

This clonotype was detected once. The chain uses TRBV3-1 and TRBJ2-3, with D possibly matching TRBD2 (5 bases). The CDR3 loop spans 13 amino acids. Trimming shortened V by 5 bases and J by 5 bases, and 11 bases separated the two germline ends. Germline V gives CDR1 LGHDT, CDR2 YNNKEL (reference sequence). The chain's CDR3 is CASSALGEDTQYF. CDR3 coding DNA: TGTGCCAGCAGCGCCCTCGGGGAAGATACGCAGTATTTT.

This clonotype was observed many times. The gene calls are TRBV2 and TRBJ2-3, with 10 bases that match TRBD2. The germline CDR1 and CDR2 sequences are SNHLY and FYNNEI. V lost 7 bases, J lost 2 bases, and 12 bases stayed unmatched. The CDR3 has 17 amino acids. The CDR3 DNA is TGTGCCAGCACCAACCGGAGGACTAGCGGACCCACAGATACGCAGTATTTT. Its translation: CASTNRRTSGPTDTQYF.

This sequence joins TRBV28 and TRBJ1-2; no clear D. The CDR3 is 13 amino acids. CDR1 and CDR2 from the germline V gene are MDHEN and SYDVKM. V shed 8 bases and J shed 4 bases, with 14 bases lying between them. The CDR3 sequence is CASFLGRAYGYTF. DNA of the CDR3: TGTGCCAGCTTCTTGGGGAGGGCCTATGGCTACACCTTC.

Many counts were recorded for this clonotype. The V gene is TRBV14, the J gene TRBJ2-1; D remains ambiguous. V was pared by 4 bases and J by 9 bases, with 13 bases between. Germline lookup yields CDR1 SGHDN and CDR2 FVKESK. This CDR3 comprises 13 residues. CDR3 loop: CASSPGTPSEQFF. CDR3 bases: TGTGCCAGCAGCCCAGGCACGCCCAGTGAGCAGTTCTTC.

This clonotype was seen repeatedly, ten times or more. The V and J genes are TRBV6-5 and TRBJ2-7; D is unclear. Trimming left V 0 bases short and J 3 bases short, with 9 bases between. CDR1 is MNHEY and CDR2 is SVGAGI in the germline V gene. This CDR3 is 14 amino acids long. CDR3 DNA: TGTGCCAGCAGTTACTCTGTGTCAGGCTACGAGCAGTACTTC. This translates into CASSYSVSGYEQYF.

This clonotype was picked up many times. V and J are TRBV7-3 and TRBJ1-4, with a weak D call TRBD1 (5 bases). Germline loops: CDR1 SGHTA, CDR2 FQGTGA. The CDR3 totals 14 residues. V lost 7 bases, J lost 5 bases, and 14 bases lay in between. The DNA of the CDR3 is TGTGCCAGCATCCTAGGATGGGGCAATGAAAAACTGTTTTTT. Its protein is CASILGWGNEKLFF. Full variable domain (remainder filled in from reference TRBV7-3 and TRBJ1-4): GAGVSQTPSNKVTEKGKYVELRCDPISGHTALYWYRQSLGQGPEFLIYFQGTGAADDSGLPNDRFFAVRPEGSVSTLKIQRTERGDSAVYLCASILGWGNEKLFFGSGTQLSVL.

This clonotype occurred many times. The chain is built from TRBV30 and TRBJ1-5; a weak D match, TRBD1 (5 bases). Germline V gene data show CDR1 as GTSNPN and CDR2 as SVGIG (reference sequence). Trimming took off 3 bases at V and 3 bases at J, with 9 bases between the two ends. The length of the CDR3 is 13 residues. CDR3 coding DNA: TGTGCCTGGAGCCCGGACACCAATCAGCCCCAGCATTTT. Its translation: CAWSPDTNQPQHF.

The chain employs TRBV9 and TRBJ2-1; the match to TRBD2 covers 8 bases. Germline loops: CDR1 SGDLS, CDR2 YYNGEE. The J segment lost 3 bases and the V segment lost 0 bases, leaving 2 bases of the junction unmatched. This CDR3 contains 15 residues. The CDR3 DNA reads TGTGCCAGCAGCGTAGTTAGCGGGGTCTACAATGAGCAGTTCTTC. It encodes CASSVVSGVYNEQFF. The complete variable domain, with remaining parts taken from reference TRBV9 and TRBJ2-1, reads DSGVTQTPKHLITATGQRVTLRCSPRSGDLSVYWYQQSLDQGLQFLIQYYNGEERAKGNILERFSAQQFPDLHSELNLSSLELGDSALYFCASSVVSGVYNEQFFGPGTRLTVL.

Ten or more counts support this clonotype. The rearrangement links TRBV2 to TRBJ2-7; 12 bases map to TRBD2. Germline V gene data show CDR1 as SNHLY and CDR2 as FYNNEI. Trimming at V came to 7 bases and at J to 7 bases, leaving 20 bases not matched to a gene. The CDR3 totals 18 residues. DNA for the CDR3: TGTGCCAGCACCCTGATTGGGACTAGCGGGCCTCTGGCGGAAGAGCAGTACTTC. Encoded protein: CASTLIGTSGPLAEEQYF.

This clonotype was found many times. The J gene is TRBJ1-1, the V gene TRBV7-8, with 8 bases identical to TRBD1. Germline values: CDR1 SGHVS, CDR2 FQNEAQ. The ends lost 5 bases at V and 0 bases at J; junction bases unmatched: 8. The CDR3 totals 16 residues. CDR3 region: CASSLLGGQVNTEAFF. CDR3 DNA: TGTGCCAGCAGCCTGTTAGGGGGACAGGTGAACACTGAAGCTTTCTTT. The entire variable domain, with the rest obtained from reference TRBV7-8 and TRBJ1-1, is as follows: GAGVSQSPRYKVAKRGQDVALRCDPISGHVSLFWYQQALGQGPEFLTYFQNEAQLDKSGLPSDRFFAERPEGSVSTLKIQRTQQEDSAVYLCASSLLGGQVNTEAFFGQGTRLTVV.

A few counts support this clonotype. The chain is built from TRBV18 and TRBJ1-3, with D hard to call. The V end was cut by 8 bases, the J end by 0 bases, with 11 bases between. Per the germline V gene, CDR1 is KGHSH and CDR2 is LQKENI. The CDR3 covers 14 residues. CDR3 coding DNA: TGTGCCAGCGACAACGGGAACTCTGGAAACACCATATATTTT. Residues: CASDNGNSGNTIYF.

This clonotype occurred a few times. The chain joins TRBV15 to TRBJ2-1; TRBD2 aligns across 9 bases. V lost 3 bases and J lost 4; bases outside the gene matches: 7. The CDR3 contains 16 residues. Germline assignment: CDR1 LNHNV and CDR2 YYDKDF (reference sequence). CDR3 loop: CATSSPRLAAYNEQFF. CDR3 DNA sequence: TGTGCCACCAGCAGCCCCAGACTAGCGGCTTACAATGAGCAGTTCTTC.

The chain carries TRBV11-2 and TRBJ1-1; tentatively, D is TRBD1 (5 bases). CDR1 and CDR2 (germline): SGHAT, FQNNGV. The CDR3 sequence is 18 residues long. Trimming left V 2 bases short and J 0 bases short, with 19 bases between. The CDR3 DNA follows: TGTGCCAGCAGCTTAAACAGGCTTAACAGGATCATGAACACTGAAGCTTTCTTT. It encodes CASSLNRLNRIMNTEAFF.

This chain connects TRBV6-1 to TRBJ1-1; TRBD1 might be the D (5 bases). CDR3 length equals 11 residues. Germline values: CDR1 MNHNS, CDR2 SASEGT. Trimming shortened V by 10 bases and J by 8 bases, and 14 bases separated the two germline ends. The CDR3 loop is CATSFWDEAFF. The CDR3 nucleotides read TGTGCCACCTCTTTCTGGGACGAAGCTTTCTTT.

This clonotype was counted a few times. The genes are TRBV7-2 and TRBJ1-1; possible D gene TRBD1, 6 bases. Per germline, CDR1 SGHTA and CDR2 FQGNSA. The V and J ends lost 7 bases and 1 base respectively, with 13 bases between them. CDR3 length equals 14 residues. CDR3 amino acids: CASNLLGGNTEAFF. CDR3 DNA: TGTGCCAGCAACCTATTAGGGGGGAACACTGAAGCTTTCTTT.

This clonotype was counted many times. This chain links TRBV3-1 with TRBJ1-1; D may be TRBD1 (5 bases). Germline CDR1 is LGHDT and CDR2 is YNNKEL (reference sequence). The CDR3 runs 13 residues. V was cut by 5 bases and J by 7 bases, with 14 bases left in between. CDR3 nucleotide sequence: TGTGCCAGCAGCTCAAGAGACAGCTTTGAAGCTTTCTTT. It translates to CASSSRDSFEAFF. Variable domain in full (rest from reference TRBV3-1 and TRBJ1-1): DTAVSQTPKYLVTQMGNDKSIKCEQNLGHDTMYWYKQDSKKFLKIMFSYNNKELIINETVPNRFSPKSPDKAHLNLHINSLELGDSAVYFCASSSRDSFEAFFGQGTRLTVV.

This clonotype was counted at least ten times. V gene TRBV11-2 combines with J gene TRBJ2-1; D remains ambiguous. V dropped 1 base and J dropped 2 bases, with 9 bases sitting between them. Germline CDR1 and CDR2: SGHAT and FQNNGV. The CDR3 extends over 15 amino acids. CDR3 region: CASSLGVDAYNEQFF. In DNA form, the CDR3 reads TGTGCCAGCAGCTTAGGGGTAGATGCCTACAATGAGCAGTTCTTC.

The gene calls are TRBV30 and TRBJ2-7; 10 positions match TRBD2. Looked up from germline, CDR1 is GTSNPN and CDR2 is SVGIG (reference sequence). The CDR3 length is 12 residues. The CDR3 is CALAGVSYEQYF. The CDR3 bases are TGTGCGCTAGCGGGAGTATCCTACGAGCAGTACTTC.

This chain uses TRBV27 with TRBJ2-2, with D perhaps TRBD1 (6 bases). V lost 5 bases and J 5 bases, leaving 12 bases between the germline ends. CDR3 size: 14 residues. Germline-derived CDR1 and CDR2 are MNHEY and SMNVEV (reference sequence). CDR3 region: CASSTSQGTGELFF. CDR3 sequence (DNA): TGTGCCAGCAGTACGAGTCAGGGGACCGGGGAGCTGTTTTTT.

The J gene is TRBJ2-3, the V gene TRBV10-3; D possibly corresponds to TRBD1 (6 bases). V gave up 4 bases and J gave up 4 bases, with 12 bases separating them. CDR1 and CDR2 (germline): ENHRY, SYGVKD. This CDR3 comprises 14 residues. The CDR3 DNA reads TGTGCCATCAGTGCAGGGGTTGGCGCAGATACGCAGTATTTT. Amino acid sequence: CAISAGVGADTQYF.

This clonotype has a count of ten or more. The J gene is TRBJ2-7, the V gene TRBV20-1; either TRBD1 or TRBD2 may fit D (5 bases each). This CDR3 contains 12 residues. The germline gives CDR1 DFQATT, CDR2 SNEGSKA (reference sequence). The V end was cut by 3 bases, the J end by 3 bases, with 9 bases between. The CDR3 nucleotides are TGCAGTGCTAGTCAGGGACGCTACGAGCAGTACTTC. Translation: CSASQGRYEQYF.

In this sample, this clonotype turned up many times. The chain joins TRBV7-2 to TRBJ2-3; 8 nucleotides match TRBD1. With 5 bases clipped from V and 0 bases from J, the junction kept 4 bases outside the gene matches. Germline V CDR1 and CDR2: SGHTA, FQGNSA. The CDR3 runs 15 residues. The CDR3 DNA is TGTGCCAGCAGCCAGGACAGGGTCAGCACAGATACGCAGTATTTT. Protein: CASSQDRVSTDTQYF.

This clonotype occurred many times. This rearrangement joins TRBV18 to TRBJ1-1; unclear D gene. With 3 bases removed from V and 0 bases from J, the gap between germline ends came to 14 bases. Germline CDR1 is KGHSH and CDR2 is LQKENI. The CDR3 runs to 16 residues. The CDR3 sequence: CASSPGEAMMNTEAFF. In DNA form, the CDR3 reads TGTGCCAGCTCACCCGGGGAGGCGATGATGAACACTGAAGCTTTCTTT. The entire variable domain, with the rest obtained from reference TRBV18 and TRBJ1-1, is as follows: NAGVMQNPRHLVRRRGQEARLRCSPMKGHSHVYWYRQLPEEGLKFMVYLQKENIIDESGMPKERFSAEFPKEGPSILRIQQVVRGDSAAYFCASSPGEAMMNTEAFFGQGTRLTVV.

The rearrangement uses TRBV7-9 and TRBJ2-3, with unresolved D. Between the trimmed V and J ends, which lost 3 bases and 1 base, there was a span of 11 bases. The germline V gene encodes CDR1 SEHNR and CDR2 FQNEAQ (reference sequence). This CDR3 spans 15 amino acids. CDR3 in DNA: TGTGCCAGCAGCTTCAAAGCTTCAGGCACAGATACGCAGTATTTT. Residues: CASSFKASGTDTQYF.